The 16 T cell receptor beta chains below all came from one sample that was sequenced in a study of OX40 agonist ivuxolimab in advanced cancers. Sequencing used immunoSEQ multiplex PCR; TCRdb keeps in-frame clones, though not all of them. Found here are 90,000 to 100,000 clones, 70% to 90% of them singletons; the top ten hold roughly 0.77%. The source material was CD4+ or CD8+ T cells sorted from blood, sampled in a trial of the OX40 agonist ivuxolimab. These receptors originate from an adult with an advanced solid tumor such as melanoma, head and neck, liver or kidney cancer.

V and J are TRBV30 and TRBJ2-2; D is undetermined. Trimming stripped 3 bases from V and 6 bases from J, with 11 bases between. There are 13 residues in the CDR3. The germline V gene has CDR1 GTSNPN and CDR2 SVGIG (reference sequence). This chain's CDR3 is CAWSALEAGELFF. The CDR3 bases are TGTGCCTGGAGCGCCCTAGAGGCCGGGGAGCTGTTTTTT.

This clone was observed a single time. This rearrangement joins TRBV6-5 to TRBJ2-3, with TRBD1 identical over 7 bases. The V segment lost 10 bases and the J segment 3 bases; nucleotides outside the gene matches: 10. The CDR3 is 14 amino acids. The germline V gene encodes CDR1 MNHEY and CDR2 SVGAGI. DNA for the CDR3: TGTGCCACCAGGGGGAATAGTATAACAGATACGCAGTATTTT. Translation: CATRGNSITDTQYF.

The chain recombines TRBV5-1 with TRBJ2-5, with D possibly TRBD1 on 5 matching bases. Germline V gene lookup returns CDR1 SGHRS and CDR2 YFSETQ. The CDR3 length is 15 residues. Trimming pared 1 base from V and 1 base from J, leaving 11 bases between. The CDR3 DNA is TGCGCCAGCAGCTTGACAGGTAACCTCCAAGAGACCCAGTACTTC. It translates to CASSLTGNLQETQYF. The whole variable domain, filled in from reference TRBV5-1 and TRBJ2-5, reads KAGVTQTPRYLIKTRGQQVTLSCSPISGHRSVSWYQQTPGQGLQFLFEYFSETQRNKGNFPGRFSGRQFSNSRSEMNVSTLELGDSALYLCASSLTGNLQETQYFGPGTRLLVL.

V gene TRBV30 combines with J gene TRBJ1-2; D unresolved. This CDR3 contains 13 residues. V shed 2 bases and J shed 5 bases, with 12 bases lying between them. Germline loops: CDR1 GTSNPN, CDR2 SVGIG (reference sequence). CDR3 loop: CAWSLSRIYGYTF. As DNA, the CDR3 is TGTGCCTGGAGTCTAAGTAGGATTTATGGCTACACCTTC. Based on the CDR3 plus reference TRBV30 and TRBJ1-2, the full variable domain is SQTIHQWPATLVQPVGSPLSLECTVEGTSNPNLYWYRQAAGRGLQLLFYSVGIGQISSEVPQNLSASRPQDRQFILSSKKLLLSDSGFYLCAWSLSRIYGYTFGSGTRLTVV.

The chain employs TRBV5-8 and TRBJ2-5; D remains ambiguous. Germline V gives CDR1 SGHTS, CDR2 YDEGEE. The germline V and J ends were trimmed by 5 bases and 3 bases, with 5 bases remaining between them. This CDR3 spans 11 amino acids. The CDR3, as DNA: TGTGCCAGCAGTCCCGAAGAGACCCAGTACTTC. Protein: CASSPEETQYF. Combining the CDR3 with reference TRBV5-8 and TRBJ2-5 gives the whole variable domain EAGVTQSPTHLIKTRGQQATLRCSPISGHTSVYWYQQALGLGLQFLLWYDEGEERNRGNFPPRFSGRQFPNYSSELNVNALELEDSALYLCASSPEETQYFGPGTRLLVL.

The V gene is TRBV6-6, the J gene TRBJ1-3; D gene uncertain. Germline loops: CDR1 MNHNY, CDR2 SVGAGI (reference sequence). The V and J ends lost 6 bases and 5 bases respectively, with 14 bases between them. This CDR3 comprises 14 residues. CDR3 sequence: CASRGRLPRNTIYF. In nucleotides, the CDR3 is TGTGCCAGCAGAGGACGGCTCCCCCGAAACACCATATATTTT.

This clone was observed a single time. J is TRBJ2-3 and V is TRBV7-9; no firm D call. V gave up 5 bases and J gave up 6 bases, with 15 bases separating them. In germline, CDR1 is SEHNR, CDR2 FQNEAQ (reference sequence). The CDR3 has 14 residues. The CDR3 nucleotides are TGTGCCAGCAGCCCCCATCCGGGCGTGGATACGCAGTATTTT. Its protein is CASSPHPGVDTQYF.

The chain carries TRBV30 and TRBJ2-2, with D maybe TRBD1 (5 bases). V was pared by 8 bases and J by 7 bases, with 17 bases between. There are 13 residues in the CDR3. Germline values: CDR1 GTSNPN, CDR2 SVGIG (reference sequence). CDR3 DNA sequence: TGTGCCCGGCGCCCTAGGGGTAGCGGGGAGCTGTTTTTT. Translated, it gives CARRPRGSGELFF.

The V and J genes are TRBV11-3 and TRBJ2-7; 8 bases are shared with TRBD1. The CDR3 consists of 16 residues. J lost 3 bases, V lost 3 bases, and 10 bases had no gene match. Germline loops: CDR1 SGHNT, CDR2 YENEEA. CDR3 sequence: CASSLRSGQGDYEQYF. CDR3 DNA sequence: TGTGCCAGCAGCTTGAGGAGTGGACAGGGAGACTACGAGCAGTACTTC.

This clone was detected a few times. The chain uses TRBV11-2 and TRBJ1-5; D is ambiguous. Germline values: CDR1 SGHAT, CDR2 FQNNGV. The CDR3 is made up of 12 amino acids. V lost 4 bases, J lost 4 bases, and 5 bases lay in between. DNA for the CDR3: TGTGCCAGCAGCTCACTGAATCAGCCCCAGCATTTT. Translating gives CASSSLNQPQHF.

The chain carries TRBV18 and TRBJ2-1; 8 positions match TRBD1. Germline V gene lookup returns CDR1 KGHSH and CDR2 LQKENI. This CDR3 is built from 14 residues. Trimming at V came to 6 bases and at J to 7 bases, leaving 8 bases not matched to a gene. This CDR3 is CASSPDRVWNEQFF. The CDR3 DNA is TGTGCCAGCTCGCCGGACAGGGTTTGGAATGAGCAGTTCTTC.

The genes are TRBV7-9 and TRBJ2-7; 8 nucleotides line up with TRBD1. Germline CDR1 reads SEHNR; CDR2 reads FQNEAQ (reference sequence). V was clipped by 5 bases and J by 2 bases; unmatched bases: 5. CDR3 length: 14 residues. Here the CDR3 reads CASSALQGAYEQYF. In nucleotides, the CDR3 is TGTGCCAGCAGCGCCCTACAGGGGGCCTACGAGCAGTACTTC.

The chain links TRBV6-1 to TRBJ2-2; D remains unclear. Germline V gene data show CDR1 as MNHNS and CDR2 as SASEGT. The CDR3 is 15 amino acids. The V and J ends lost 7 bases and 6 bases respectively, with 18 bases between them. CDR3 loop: CASIAQLTRPGELFF. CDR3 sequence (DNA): TGTGCCAGCATTGCCCAGTTAACCAGGCCCGGGGAGCTGTTTTTT.

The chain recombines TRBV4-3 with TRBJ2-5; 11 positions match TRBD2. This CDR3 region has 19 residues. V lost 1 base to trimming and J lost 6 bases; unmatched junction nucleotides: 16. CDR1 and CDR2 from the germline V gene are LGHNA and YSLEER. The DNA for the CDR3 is TGCGCCAGCAGCCAAGTCCCCCTAGCGGGGGGACTGGGACCACAGACCCAGTACTTC. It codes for CASSQVPLAGGLGPQTQYF.

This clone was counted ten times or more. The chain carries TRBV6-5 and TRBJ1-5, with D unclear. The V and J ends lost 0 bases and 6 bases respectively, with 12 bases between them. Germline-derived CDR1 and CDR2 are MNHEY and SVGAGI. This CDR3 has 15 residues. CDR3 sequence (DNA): TGTGCCAGCAGTTACTCGGGGTTGACGAGTCAGCCCCAGCATTTT. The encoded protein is CASSYSGLTSQPQHF.

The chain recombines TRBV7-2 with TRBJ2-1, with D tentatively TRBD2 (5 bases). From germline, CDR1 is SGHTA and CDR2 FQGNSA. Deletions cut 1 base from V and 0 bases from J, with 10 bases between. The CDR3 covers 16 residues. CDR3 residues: CASSLETRVSYNEQFF. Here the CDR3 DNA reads TGTGCCAGCAGCTTAGAAACGAGGGTCTCCTACAATGAGCAGTTCTTC.